This T cell receptor beta chain was captured by sequencing in a study of T cell changes during pregnancy in multiple sclerosis. Profiled with immunoSEQ multiplex PCR; TCRdb holds only in-frame clones, not every one. The table has under 130,000 clones, 85% to 95% seen once. Germline lookup yields CDR1 SGHRS and CDR2 YFSETQ. V dropped 1 base and J dropped 7 bases, with 11 bases sitting between them. There are 13 residues in the CDR3. The source is a female donor with multiple sclerosis, enrolled in a pregnancy study. This chain connects TRBV5-1 to TRBJ2-5, with D perhaps TRBD1 (6 bases). The material was peripheral blood, obtained after pregnancy. This CDR3 is CASSLTGPGTQYF. In DNA form, the CDR3 reads TGCGCCAGCAGCTTGACAGGGCCCGGGACCCAGTACTTC.